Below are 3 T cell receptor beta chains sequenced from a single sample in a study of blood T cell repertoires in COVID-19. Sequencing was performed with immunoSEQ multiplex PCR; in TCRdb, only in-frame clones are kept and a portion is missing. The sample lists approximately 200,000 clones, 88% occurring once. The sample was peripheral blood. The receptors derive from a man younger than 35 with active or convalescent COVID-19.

CDR3 coding DNA: TGTGCCAGCTCACCAGGGCTAGCGGAGCCGGTGTACTTC. It yields the protein CASSPGLAEPVYF. The V and J genes are TRBV18 and TRBJ2-5, with 7 bases identical to TRBD2. This CDR3 has 13 amino acids. Trimming at V came to 2 bases and at J to 13 bases, leaving 10 bases not matched to a gene. In germline, CDR1 is KGHSH, CDR2 LQKENI.

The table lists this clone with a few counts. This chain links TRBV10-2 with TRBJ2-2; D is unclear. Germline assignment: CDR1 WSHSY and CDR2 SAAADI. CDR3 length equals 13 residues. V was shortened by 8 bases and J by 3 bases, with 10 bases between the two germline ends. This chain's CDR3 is CASRDWDTGELFF. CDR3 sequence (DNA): TGCGCCAGCCGAGACTGGGACACCGGGGAGCTGTTTTTT.

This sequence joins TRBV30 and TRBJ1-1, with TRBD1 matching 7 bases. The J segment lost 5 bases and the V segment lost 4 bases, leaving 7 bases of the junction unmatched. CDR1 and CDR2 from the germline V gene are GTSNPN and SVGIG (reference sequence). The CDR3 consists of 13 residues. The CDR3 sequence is CAWKAGGRTEAFF. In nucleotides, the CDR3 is TGTGCCTGGAAGGCAGGGGGAAGGACTGAAGCTTTCTTT.